This T cell receptor (beta chain) was retrieved from a study of blood T cell repertoires in COVID-19. Study as a whole: From T cells, B-cell-depleted T cells, or PBMCs came the material, which was cDNA or gDNA.

Trimming removed 4 bases from V and 3 bases from J, with 18 bases in between. Germline V lookup: CDR1 MGHRA, CDR2 YSYEKL. The CDR3 consists of 17 residues. Original handling: Reference gene primers were amplified, and this amplification served to estimate nucleated cell counts. Measured with immunoSEQ multiplex PCR; TCRdb has only the in-frame clones, and not every one. V, J and clone size reflect that table, while D and trimming were determined from the DNA. The sample yields about 36,000 clones, roughly 88% seen once. The chain carries TRBV4-1 and TRBJ2-2, with D hard to call. This TCR was sampled from a human donor in a cohort sampled during active COVID-19. Sequencing used peripheral blood. The CDR3 sequence: CASSLGHGGRDTGELFF. The CDR3 bases are TGCGCCAGCAGCCTGGGTCATGGTGGCCGGGACACCGGGGAGCTGTTTTTT.